These 18 T cell receptor beta chains originate from one sample sequenced in a study of T cell responses to AZD1222 COVID-19 vaccine. Clones were sequenced by immunoSEQ multiplex PCR, and TCRdb holds only the in-frame ones, with some missing. The data contain approximately 100,000 clones, about 89% of them seen just once; the ten biggest clones take up around 3.5%. The specimen comprised peripheral blood, sampled on day 0 of AZD1222 vaccination. These receptors all come from an adult in good health.

The rearrangement uses TRBV5-1 and TRBJ2-7, with a weak D call TRBD1 (6 bases). Trimming stripped 2 bases from V and 3 bases from J, with 6 bases between. This CDR3 spans 12 amino acids. Germline CDR1 is SGHRS and CDR2 is YFSETQ. The CDR3 DNA follows: TGCGCCAGCAGCTTACAGGGCTACGAGCAGTACTTC. It specifies CASSLQGYEQYF. The full variable domain, completed using reference TRBV5-1 and TRBJ2-7, is KAGVTQTPRYLIKTRGQQVTLSCSPISGHRSVSWYQQTPGQGLQFLFEYFSETQRNKGNFPGRFSGRQFSNSRSEMNVSTLELGDSALYLCASSLQGYEQYFGPGTRLTVT.

A word on this clone: The same CDR3 can be traced to other DNA sequences in this sample. This chain connects TRBV6-5 to TRBJ1-2; D is ambiguous. Germline V CDR1 and CDR2: MNHEY, SVGAGI. CDR3 length: 12 amino acids. V was clipped by 0 bases and J by 2 bases, with 1 base between them. CDR3 residues: CASSYSNYGYTF. CDR3 nucleotides: TGTGCCAGCAGTTACTCCAACTATGGCTACACCTTC.

The chain links TRBV7-9 to TRBJ2-7, with D maybe TRBD1 (5 bases). The CDR3 runs to 18 residues. V lost 0 bases and J 0 bases, leaving 18 bases between the germline ends. From germline, CDR1 is SEHNR and CDR2 FQNEAQ (reference sequence). The CDR3 reads CASSLAVGGRAFSYEQYF. As DNA, the CDR3 is TGTGCCAGCAGCTTAGCGGTGGGTGGCAGGGCTTTCTCCTACGAGCAGTACTTC.

The gene calls are TRBV4-1 and TRBJ2-7; a possible D gene is TRBD2 (6 bases). The V gene's germline CDR1 is MGHRA and CDR2 YSYEKL. The CDR3 totals 16 residues. The V gene lost 1 base and the J gene lost 3 bases, with 16 bases spanning the gap. CDR3: CASSQVRLVAGYEQYF. The CDR3 coding sequence is TGCGCCAGCAGCCAAGTTAGACTAGTCGCGGGCTACGAGCAGTACTTC.

This chain connects TRBV19 to TRBJ1-2; 9 nucleotides agree with TRBD1. Germline V gives CDR1 LNHDA, CDR2 SQIVND (reference sequence). The CDR3 length is 17 residues. The V gene end was trimmed by 0 bases and the J gene end by 6 bases; junction bases not matched to a gene: 11. CDR3 DNA: TGTGCCAGTAGTATAGATGTCCCGACAGGGGGTCTCCATGGCTACACCTTC. This gives the protein CASSIDVPTGGLHGYTF.

This rearrangement joins TRBV5-6 to TRBJ2-3; no reliable D call. Deletions cut 1 base from V and 2 bases from J, with 5 bases between. The CDR3 runs 13 residues. Germline lookup yields CDR1 SGHDT and CDR2 YYEEEE. The DNA of the CDR3 is TGTGCCAGCAGCTTGCACGCCACAGATACGCAGTATTTT. This sequence encodes CASSLHATDTQYF.

The genes are TRBV4-3 and TRBJ1-2; D unresolved. Germline CDR1 and CDR2: LGHNA and YSLEER. Trimming cost V 0 bases and J 1 base, with 9 bases left between them. The CDR3 length is 15 residues. The CDR3 protein is CASSQEPRINYGYTF. In DNA, the CDR3 is TGCGCCAGCAGCCAAGAACCCCGAATTAACTATGGCTACACCTTC.

The genes are TRBV5-1 and TRBJ2-3; D may match TRBD1 or TRBD2 (5 bases each). The CDR3 contains 14 residues. Trimming took 4 bases from V and 2 from J, leaving 11 bases between them. In germline, CDR1 is SGHRS, CDR2 YFSETQ. The CDR3 reads CASSQGTVTDTQYF. The DNA for the CDR3 is TGCGCCAGCAGCCAAGGGACGGTCACAGATACGCAGTATTTT.

J is TRBJ1-6 and V is TRBV19; tentatively, D is TRBD1 (6 bases). This CDR3 is 14 amino acids long. Per germline, CDR1 LNHDA and CDR2 SQIVND (reference sequence). The germline V and J ends were trimmed by 10 bases and 0 bases, with 10 bases remaining between them. CDR3 region: CATSDSSYNSPLHF. DNA for the CDR3: TGTGCCACCTCGGACAGCTCCTATAATTCACCCCTCCACTTT.

This clone was seen a few times. This rearrangement joins TRBV6-4 to TRBJ1-2; 8 nucleotides match TRBD1. With V trimmed by 2 bases and J by 4 bases, 6 bases remained unmatched. The CDR3 spans 15 residues. Per the germline V gene, CDR1 is MRHNA and CDR2 is SNTAGT. CDR3 protein: CASSDTGQGLYGYTF. As DNA, the CDR3 is TGTGCCAGCAGTGACACCGGACAGGGACTCTATGGCTACACCTTC.

This chain links TRBV9 with TRBJ2-2, with D unclear. The CDR3 spans 13 residues. V shed 4 bases and J shed 3 bases, with 7 bases lying between them. CDR1 and CDR2 (germline): SGDLS, YYNGEE. The CDR3 sequence: CASSRGDTGELFF. The CDR3 nucleotides read TGTGCCAGCAGCCGCGGAGACACCGGGGAGCTGTTTTTT.

This clone was picked up one time. V gene TRBV9 combines with J gene TRBJ1-4; 9 nucleotides line up with TRBD1. The CDR3 extends over 14 amino acids. Germline V gives CDR1 SGDLS, CDR2 YYNGEE. J lost 7 bases, V lost 3 bases, and 4 bases had no gene match. The CDR3, as DNA: TGTGCCAGCAGCGCACAGGGGGCGAGTGAAAAACTGTTTTTT. It codes for CASSAQGASEKLFF. Based on the CDR3 plus reference TRBV9 and TRBJ1-4, the full variable domain is DSGVTQTPKHLITATGQRVTLRCSPRSGDLSVYWYQQSLDQGLQFLIQYYNGEERAKGNILERFSAQQFPDLHSELNLSSLELGDSALYFCASSAQGASEKLFFGSGTQLSVL.

The V and J genes are TRBV5-1 and TRBJ2-7; 7 bases line up with TRBD2. Germline trimming cut 4 bases from V and 1 base from J; bases unmatched to any gene: 5. CDR3 size: 14 residues. In germline, CDR1 is SGHRS, CDR2 YFSETQ. DNA of the CDR3: TGCGCCAGCAGCCCGTGGGGGGGTTCCTACGAGCAGTACTTC. The encoded protein is CASSPWGGSYEQYF.

The chain couples TRBV4-1 to TRBJ2-1, with TRBD2 identical over 8 bases. This CDR3 has 18 residues. CDR1 and CDR2 (germline): MGHRA, YSYEKL. V lost 1 base, J lost 4 bases, and 12 bases stayed unmatched. Here the CDR3 DNA reads TGCGCCAGCAGCCAAGTGGCCACCGGGACTAGAACATACAATGAGCAGTTCTTC. Protein: CASSQVATGTRTYNEQFF.

This clone was seen only once. This rearrangement joins TRBV9 to TRBJ1-6; D may be TRBD1 (5 bases). CDR3 length: 15 amino acids. Germline loops: CDR1 SGDLS, CDR2 YYNGEE. V shed 1 base and J shed 8 bases, with 13 bases lying between them. The DNA of the CDR3 is TGTGCCAGCAGCGTAAAGGGGATCGGGGATTCACCCCTCCACTTT. Its translation is CASSVKGIGDSPLHF.

This clone was counted a single time. The V and J genes are TRBV29-1 and TRBJ1-2, with TRBD1 matching over 7 bases. V was clipped by 3 bases and J by 1 base; unmatched bases: 5. Germline V gives CDR1 SQVTM, CDR2 ANQGSEA. CDR3 length: 14 amino acids. DNA of the CDR3: TGCAGCGTTGATCTAGGGACAGATAACTATGGCTACACCTTC. As protein: CSVDLGTDNYGYTF. The variable domain in full, completed from reference TRBV29-1 and TRBJ1-2, reads SAVISQKPSRDICQRGTSLTIQCQVDSQVTMMFWYRQQPGQSLTLIATANQGSEATYESGFVIDKFPISRPNLTFSTLTVSNMSPEDSSIYLCSVDLGTDNYGYTFGSGTRLTVV.

This chain joins TRBV27 and TRBJ1-6; TRBD1 agrees at 8 bases. With V trimmed by 3 bases and J by 5 bases, 3 bases remained unmatched. This CDR3 has 15 amino acids. CDR1 and CDR2 (germline): MNHEY, SMNVEV (reference sequence). This CDR3 is CASSFTGQDNSPLHF. The CDR3 nucleotides read TGTGCCAGCAGTTTTACGGGACAGGATAATTCACCCCTCCACTTT.

The chain couples TRBV2 to TRBJ2-7; 8 bases map to TRBD2. CDR1 SNHLY and CDR2 FYNNEI come from the germline V gene. This CDR3 is 12 amino acids long. Germline trimming cut 11 bases from V and 2 bases from J; bases unmatched to any gene: 5. As DNA, the CDR3 is TGTGCCGCACGGACTAGCCCCTACGAGCAGTACTTC. This translates into CAARTSPYEQYF.